Sequencing of this T cell receptor (beta chain) was carried out in a study of graft-versus-host responses after intestinal transplantation. V dropped 1 base and J dropped 3 bases, with 13 bases sitting between them. This CDR3 has 15 amino acids. Germline lookup yields CDR1 MGHRA and CDR2 YSYEKL. TCRdb keeps only in-frame clones here, not all; method: immunoSEQ multiplex PCR. In the table there are some 25,000 clones, around 94% of which are singletons. Here the sequenced sample was PBMCs, taken 30 days after intestinal transplant. This chain connects TRBV4-1 to TRBJ2-7; perhaps TRBD1 as D (5 bases). This TCR was sampled from a human patient who received an intestinal transplant, so some T cells may come from the graft donor. CDR3 DNA sequence: TGCGCCAGCAGCCAAGGGCAGGGTTCGGGCTACGAGCAGTACTTC. The encoded protein is CASSQGQGSGYEQYF.